This T cell receptor (beta chain) was sequenced for a study of T-cell reconstitution after alpha-beta-depleted transplantation in children. Notes on the study in general: Where alpha-beta T cells came from about two months after transplant was reportedly several hundred expanded graft clones. At the one-year point after transplant, T-cell counts and TCRbeta diversity were found to come mostly from T cells that had been newly produced.

Unique molecular identifiers were incorporated when the TCRbeta library was constructed. TCRdb processed the PCR reads anew with MiXCR; each CDR3 protein has one entry. This repertoire shows 550,000 to 600,000 distinct CDR3 sequences, 23% found once; its top ten account for roughly an eighth. For this clonotype: Its antigen is as yet unknown.

The CDR3 spans 18 residues. From germline, CDR1 is MNHEY and CDR2 SMNVEV (reference sequence). Trimming took off 4 bases at V and 0 bases at J, with 19 bases between the two ends. The chain is built from TRBV27 and TRBJ2-4; possible D gene TRBD2, 7 bases. The receptor was isolated from a boy in the first two years of life who had a stem cell transplant for acute myeloid leukemia, so the T cells may come from the graft donor. The starting material was PBMCs, mostly from graft donor cells, obtained 360 days after TCRalphabeta/CD19-depleted stem cell transplant. The CDR3 DNA reads as TGTGCCAGCAGTTCCCTACGGACGGGGGGCCTAGCCAAAAACATTCAGTACTTC. Translation: CASSSLRTGGLAKNIQYF.